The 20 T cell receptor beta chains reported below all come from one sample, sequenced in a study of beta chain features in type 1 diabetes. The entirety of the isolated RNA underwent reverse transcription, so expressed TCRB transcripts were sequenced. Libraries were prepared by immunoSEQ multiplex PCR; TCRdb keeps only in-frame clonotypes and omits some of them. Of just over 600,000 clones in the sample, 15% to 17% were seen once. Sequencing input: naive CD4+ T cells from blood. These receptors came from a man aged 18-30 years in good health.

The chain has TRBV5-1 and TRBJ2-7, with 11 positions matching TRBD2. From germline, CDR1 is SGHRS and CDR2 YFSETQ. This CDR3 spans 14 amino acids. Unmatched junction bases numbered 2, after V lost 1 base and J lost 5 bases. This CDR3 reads CASSLTSGSHEQYF. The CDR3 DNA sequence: TGCGCCAGCAGCTTGACTAGCGGGAGCCACGAGCAGTACTTC. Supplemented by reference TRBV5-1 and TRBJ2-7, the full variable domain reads KAGVTQTPRYLIKTRGQQVTLSCSPISGHRSVSWYQQTPGQGLQFLFEYFSETQRNKGNFPGRFSGRQFSNSRSEMNVSTLELGDSALYLCASSLTSGSHEQYFGPGTRLTVT.

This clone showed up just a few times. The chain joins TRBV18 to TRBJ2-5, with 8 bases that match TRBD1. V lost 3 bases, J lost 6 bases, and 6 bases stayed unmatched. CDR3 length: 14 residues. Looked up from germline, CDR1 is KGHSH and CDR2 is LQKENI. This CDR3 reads CASSPDRAGQTQYF. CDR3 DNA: TGTGCCAGCTCACCGGACAGGGCGGGTCAGACCCAGTACTTC. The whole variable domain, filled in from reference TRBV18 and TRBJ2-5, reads NAGVMQNPRHLVRRRGQEARLRCSPMKGHSHVYWYRQLPEEGLKFMVYLQKENIIDESGMPKERFSAEFPKEGPSILRIQQVVRGDSAAYFCASSPDRAGQTQYFGPGTRLLVL.

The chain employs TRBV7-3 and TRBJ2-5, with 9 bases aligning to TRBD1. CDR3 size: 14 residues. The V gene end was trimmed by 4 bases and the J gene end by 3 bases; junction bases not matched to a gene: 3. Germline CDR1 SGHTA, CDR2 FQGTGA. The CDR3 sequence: CASSSTGGEETQYF. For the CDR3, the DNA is TGTGCCAGCAGCTCAACAGGGGGCGAAGAGACCCAGTACTTC.

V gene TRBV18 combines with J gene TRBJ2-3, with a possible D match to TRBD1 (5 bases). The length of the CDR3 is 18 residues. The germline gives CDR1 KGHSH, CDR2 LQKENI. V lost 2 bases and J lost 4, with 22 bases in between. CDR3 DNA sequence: TGTGCCAGCTCACCAGGCGCAGGGTCCTATGCAACGTCAGATACGCAGTATTTT. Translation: CASSPGAGSYATSDTQYF.

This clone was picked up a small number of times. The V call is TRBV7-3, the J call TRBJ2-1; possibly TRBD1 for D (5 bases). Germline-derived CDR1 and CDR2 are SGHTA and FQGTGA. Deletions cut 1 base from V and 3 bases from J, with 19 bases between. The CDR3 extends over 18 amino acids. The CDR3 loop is CASSLSPPAGMGYNEQFF. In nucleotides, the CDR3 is TGTGCCAGCAGCTTAAGCCCACCGGCAGGGATGGGCTACAATGAGCAGTTCTTC.

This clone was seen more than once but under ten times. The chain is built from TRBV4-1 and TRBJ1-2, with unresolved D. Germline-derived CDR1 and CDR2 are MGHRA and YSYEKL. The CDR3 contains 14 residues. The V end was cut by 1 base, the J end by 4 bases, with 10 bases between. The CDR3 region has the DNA TGCGCCAGCAGCCAAGCGGCATCCCCCTATGGCTACACCTTC. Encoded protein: CASSQAASPYGYTF.

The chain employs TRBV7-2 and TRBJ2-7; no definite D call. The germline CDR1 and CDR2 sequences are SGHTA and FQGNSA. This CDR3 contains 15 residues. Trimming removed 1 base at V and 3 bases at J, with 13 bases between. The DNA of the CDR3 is TGTGCCAGCAGCTTAGATCCCGTGTCGGGCTACGAGCAGTACTTC. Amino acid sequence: CASSLDPVSGYEQYF.

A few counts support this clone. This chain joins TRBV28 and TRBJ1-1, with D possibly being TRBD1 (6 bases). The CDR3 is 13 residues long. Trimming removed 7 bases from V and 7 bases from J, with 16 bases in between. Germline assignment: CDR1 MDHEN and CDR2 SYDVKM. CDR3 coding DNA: TGTGCCAGCATGGTACGGGACACCAGTGAAGCTTTCTTT. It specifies CASMVRDTSEAFF.

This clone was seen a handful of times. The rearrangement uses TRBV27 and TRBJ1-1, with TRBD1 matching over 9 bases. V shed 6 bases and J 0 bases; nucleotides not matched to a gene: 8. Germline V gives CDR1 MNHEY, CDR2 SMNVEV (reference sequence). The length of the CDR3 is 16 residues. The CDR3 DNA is TGTGCCAGCAGAATAGGGACAGGGTATATGAACACTGAAGCTTTCTTT. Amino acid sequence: CASRIGTGYMNTEAFF.

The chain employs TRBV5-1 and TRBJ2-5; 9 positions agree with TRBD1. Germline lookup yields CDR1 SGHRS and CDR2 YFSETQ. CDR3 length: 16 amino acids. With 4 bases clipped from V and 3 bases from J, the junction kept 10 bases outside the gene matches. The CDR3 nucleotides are TGCGCCAGCAGCGTACAGGGGGCCCTTGTAAAAGAGACCCAGTACTTC. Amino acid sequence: CASSVQGALVKETQYF.

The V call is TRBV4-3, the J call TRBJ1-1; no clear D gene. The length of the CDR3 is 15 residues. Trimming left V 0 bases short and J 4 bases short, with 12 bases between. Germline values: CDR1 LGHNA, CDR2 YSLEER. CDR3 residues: CASSQDSWATTEAFF. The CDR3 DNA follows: TGCGCCAGCAGCCAAGATTCGTGGGCTACCACTGAAGCTTTCTTT.

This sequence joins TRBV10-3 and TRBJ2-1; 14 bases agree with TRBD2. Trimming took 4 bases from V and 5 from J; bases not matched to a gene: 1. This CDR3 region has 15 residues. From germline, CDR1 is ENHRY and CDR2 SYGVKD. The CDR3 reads CAISGGLAGDNEQFF. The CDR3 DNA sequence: TGTGCCATCAGTGGGGGACTAGCGGGGGACAATGAGCAGTTCTTC.

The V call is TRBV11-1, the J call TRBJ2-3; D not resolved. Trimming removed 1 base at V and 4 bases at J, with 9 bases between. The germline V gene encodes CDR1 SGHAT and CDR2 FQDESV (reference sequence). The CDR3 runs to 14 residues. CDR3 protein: CASSLGADPDTQYF. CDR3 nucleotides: TGTGCCAGCAGCTTAGGGGCAGATCCAGATACGCAGTATTTT.

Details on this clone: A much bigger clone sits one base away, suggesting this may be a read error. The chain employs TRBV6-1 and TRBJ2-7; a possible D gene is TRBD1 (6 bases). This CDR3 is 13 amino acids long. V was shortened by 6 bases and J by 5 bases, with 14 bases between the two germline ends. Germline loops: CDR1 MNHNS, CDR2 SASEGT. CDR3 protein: CASSLQGGHEQYF. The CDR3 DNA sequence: TGTGCCAGCAGCCTACAGGGTGGCCACGAGCAGTACTTC.

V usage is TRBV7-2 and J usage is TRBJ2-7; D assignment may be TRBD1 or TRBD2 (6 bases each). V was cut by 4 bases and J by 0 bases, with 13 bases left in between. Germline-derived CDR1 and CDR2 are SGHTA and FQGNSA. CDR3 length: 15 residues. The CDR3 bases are TGTGCCAGCAGCTCCCGAGGGGGGAGCTCCTACGAGCAGTACTTC. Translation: CASSSRGGSSYEQYF. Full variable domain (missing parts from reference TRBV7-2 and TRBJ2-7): GAGVSQSPSNKVTEKGKDVELRCDPISGHTALYWYRQSLGQGLEFLIYFQGNSAPDKSGLPSDRFSAERTGGSVSTLTIQRTQQEDSAVYLCASSSRGGSSYEQYFGPGTRLTVT.

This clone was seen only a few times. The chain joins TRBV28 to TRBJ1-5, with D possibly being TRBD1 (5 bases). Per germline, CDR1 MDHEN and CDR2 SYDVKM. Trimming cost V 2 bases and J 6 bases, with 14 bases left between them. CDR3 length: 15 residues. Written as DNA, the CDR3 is TGTGCCAGCAGTTTAGCGGCCCCGGGACGTCAGCCCCAGCATTTT. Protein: CASSLAAPGRQPQHF.

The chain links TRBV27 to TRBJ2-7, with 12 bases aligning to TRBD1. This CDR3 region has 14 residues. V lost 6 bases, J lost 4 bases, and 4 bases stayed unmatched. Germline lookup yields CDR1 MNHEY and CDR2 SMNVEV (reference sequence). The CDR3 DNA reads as TGTGCCAGCAGGGGACAGGGGGCGAATTACGAGCAGTACTTC. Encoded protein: CASRGQGANYEQYF.

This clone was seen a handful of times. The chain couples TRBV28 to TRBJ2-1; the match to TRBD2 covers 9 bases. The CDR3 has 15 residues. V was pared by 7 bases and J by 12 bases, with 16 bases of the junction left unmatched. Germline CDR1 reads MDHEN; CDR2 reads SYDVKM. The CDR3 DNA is TGTGCCAGCATCCCCCTGGGACTAGCAGTTCAAGGGCAGTTCTTC. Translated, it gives CASIPLGLAVQGQFF.

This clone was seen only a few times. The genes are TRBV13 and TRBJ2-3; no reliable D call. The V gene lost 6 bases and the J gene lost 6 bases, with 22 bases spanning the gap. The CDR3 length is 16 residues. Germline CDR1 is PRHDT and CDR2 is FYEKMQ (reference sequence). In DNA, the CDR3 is TGTGCCAGCAGTCCCTACCAGTCTGGGATCATGGATACGCAGTATTTT. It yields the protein CASSPYQSGIMDTQYF.

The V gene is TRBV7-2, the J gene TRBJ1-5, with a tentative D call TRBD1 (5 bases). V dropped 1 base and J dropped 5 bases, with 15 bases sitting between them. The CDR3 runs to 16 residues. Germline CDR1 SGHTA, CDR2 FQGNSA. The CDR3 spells CASSLGGERGDQPQHF. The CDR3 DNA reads TGTGCCAGCAGCTTAGGGGGCGAGCGCGGCGATCAGCCCCAGCATTTT.